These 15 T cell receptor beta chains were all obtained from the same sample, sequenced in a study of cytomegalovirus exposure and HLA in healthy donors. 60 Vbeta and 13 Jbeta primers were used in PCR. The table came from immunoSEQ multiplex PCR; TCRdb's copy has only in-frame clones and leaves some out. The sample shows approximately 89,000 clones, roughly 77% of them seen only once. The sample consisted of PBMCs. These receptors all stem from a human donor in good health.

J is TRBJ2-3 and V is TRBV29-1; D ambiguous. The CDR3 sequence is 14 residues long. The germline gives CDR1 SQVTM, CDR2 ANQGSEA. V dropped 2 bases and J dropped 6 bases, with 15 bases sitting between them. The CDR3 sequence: CSVENQWSDDTQYF. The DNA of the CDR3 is TGCAGCGTTGAAAATCAATGGAGCGATGATACGCAGTATTTT.

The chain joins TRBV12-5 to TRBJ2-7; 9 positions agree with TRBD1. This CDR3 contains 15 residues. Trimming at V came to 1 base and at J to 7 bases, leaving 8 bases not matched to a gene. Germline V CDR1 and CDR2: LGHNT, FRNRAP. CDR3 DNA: TGTGCTAGTGGTTTGGAAATCGGGACAGGGCAAGAGCAGTACTTC. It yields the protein CASGLEIGTGQEQYF.

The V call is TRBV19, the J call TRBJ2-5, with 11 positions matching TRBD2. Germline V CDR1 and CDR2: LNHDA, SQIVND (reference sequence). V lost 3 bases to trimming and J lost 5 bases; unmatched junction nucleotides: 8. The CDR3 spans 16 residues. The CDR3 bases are TGTGCCAGTAGTATCTTAGCGGGAGGGCCGGGGGAGACCCAGTACTTC. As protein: CASSILAGGPGETQYF.

CDR3 loop: CASSLVAGAAEAFF. DNA for the CDR3: TGTGCCAGCAGCTTAGTGGCAGGGGCGGCTGAAGCTTTCTTT. The J gene is TRBJ1-1, the V gene TRBV7-9; D is perhaps TRBD1 (6 bases). This CDR3 contains 14 residues. Looked up from germline, CDR1 is SEHNR and CDR2 is FQNEAQ (reference sequence). Trimming pared 1 base from V and 6 bases from J, leaving 12 bases between. Looking up the rest from reference TRBV7-9 and TRBJ1-1 gives the full variable domain: DTGVSQNPRHKITKRGQNVTFRCDPISEHNRLYWYRQTLGQGPEFLTYFQNEAQLEKSRLLSDRFSAERPKGSFSTLEIQRTEQGDSAMYLCASSLVAGAAEAFFGQGTRLTVV.

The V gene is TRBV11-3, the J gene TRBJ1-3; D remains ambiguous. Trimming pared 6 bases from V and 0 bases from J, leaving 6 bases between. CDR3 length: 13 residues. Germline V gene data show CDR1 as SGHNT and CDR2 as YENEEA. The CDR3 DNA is TGTGCCAGCAGTTCAGACTCTGGAAACACCATATATTTT. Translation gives CASSSDSGNTIYF.

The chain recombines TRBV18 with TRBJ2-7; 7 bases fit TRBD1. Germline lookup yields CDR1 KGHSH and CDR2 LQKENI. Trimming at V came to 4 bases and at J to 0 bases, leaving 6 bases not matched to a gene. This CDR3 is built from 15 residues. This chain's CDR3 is CASSLTGDSSYEQYF. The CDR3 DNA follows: TGTGCCAGCTCACTAACAGGGGATTCCTCCTACGAGCAGTACTTC.

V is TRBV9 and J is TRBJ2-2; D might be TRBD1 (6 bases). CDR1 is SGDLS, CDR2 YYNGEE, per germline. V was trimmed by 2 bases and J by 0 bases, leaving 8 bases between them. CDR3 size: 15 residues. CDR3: CASSVGQTNTGELFF. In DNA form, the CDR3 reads TGTGCCAGCAGCGTCGGACAGACGAACACCGGGGAGCTGTTTTTT.

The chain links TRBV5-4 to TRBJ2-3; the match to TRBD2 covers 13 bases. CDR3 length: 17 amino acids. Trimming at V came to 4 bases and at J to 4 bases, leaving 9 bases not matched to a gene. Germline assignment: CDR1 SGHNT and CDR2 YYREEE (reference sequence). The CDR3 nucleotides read TGTGCCAGCAGCCGCGGGACTAGCGGGATTACGCCAGATACGCAGTATTTT. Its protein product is CASSRGTSGITPDTQYF. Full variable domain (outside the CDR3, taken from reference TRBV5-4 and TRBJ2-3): ETGVTQSPTHLIKTRGQQVTLRCSSQSGHNTVSWYQQALGQGPQFIFQYYREEENGRGNFPPRFSGLQFPNYSSELNVNALELDDSALYLCASSRGTSGITPDTQYFGPGTRLTVL.

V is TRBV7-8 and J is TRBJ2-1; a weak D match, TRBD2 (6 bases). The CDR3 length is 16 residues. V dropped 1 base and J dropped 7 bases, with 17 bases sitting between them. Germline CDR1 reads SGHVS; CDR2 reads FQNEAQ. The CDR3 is CASSLEYAGGGNEQFF. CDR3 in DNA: TGTGCCAGCAGCTTAGAGTACGCAGGCGGAGGGAATGAGCAGTTCTTC.

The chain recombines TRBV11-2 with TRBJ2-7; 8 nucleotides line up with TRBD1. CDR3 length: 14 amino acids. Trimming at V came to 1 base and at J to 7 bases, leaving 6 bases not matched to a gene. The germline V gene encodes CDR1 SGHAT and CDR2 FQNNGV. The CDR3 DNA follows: TGTGCCAGCAGCTTAGGCAGGGGGCTATGGGAGCAGTACTTC. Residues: CASSLGRGLWEQYF. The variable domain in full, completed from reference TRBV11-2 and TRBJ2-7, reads EAGVAQSPRYKIIEKRQSVAFWCNPISGHATLYWYQQILGQGPKLLIQFQNNGVVDDSQLPKDRFSAERLKGVDSTLKIQPAKLEDSAVYLCASSLGRGLWEQYFGPGTRLTVT.

Written as DNA, the CDR3 is TGTGCCAGTAGTATCGTTCCAGGGGCCTTCAACACTGAAGCTTTCTTT. Translation gives CASSIVPGAFNTEAFF. The chain combines TRBV19 with TRBJ1-1, with a possible D match to TRBD1 (6 bases). Deletions cut 3 bases from V and 2 bases from J, with 16 bases between. This CDR3 contains 16 residues. Germline CDR1 is LNHDA and CDR2 is SQIVND (reference sequence).

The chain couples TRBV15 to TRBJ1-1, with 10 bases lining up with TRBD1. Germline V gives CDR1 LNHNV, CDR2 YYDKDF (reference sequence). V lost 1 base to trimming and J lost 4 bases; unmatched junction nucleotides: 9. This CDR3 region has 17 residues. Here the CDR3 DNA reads TGTGCCACCAGCAGAGTTATCGGCCGGACAGGGGGCACTGAAGCTTTCTTT. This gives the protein CATSRVIGRTGGTEAFF.

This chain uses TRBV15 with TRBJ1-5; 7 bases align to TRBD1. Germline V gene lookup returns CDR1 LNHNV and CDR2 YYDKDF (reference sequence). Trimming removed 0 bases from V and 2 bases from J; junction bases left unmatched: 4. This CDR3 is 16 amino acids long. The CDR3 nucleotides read TGTGCCACCAGCAGAGATTTTGGACAGGGCAATCAGCCCCAGCATTTT. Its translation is CATSRDFGQGNQPQHF.

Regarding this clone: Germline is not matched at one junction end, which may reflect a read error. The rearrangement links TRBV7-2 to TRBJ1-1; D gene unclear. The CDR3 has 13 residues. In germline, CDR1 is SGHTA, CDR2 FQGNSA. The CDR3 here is CAGSLGRGTEAFF. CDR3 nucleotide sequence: TGTGCCGGCAGCTTAGGAAGAGGCACTGAAGCTTTCTTT.

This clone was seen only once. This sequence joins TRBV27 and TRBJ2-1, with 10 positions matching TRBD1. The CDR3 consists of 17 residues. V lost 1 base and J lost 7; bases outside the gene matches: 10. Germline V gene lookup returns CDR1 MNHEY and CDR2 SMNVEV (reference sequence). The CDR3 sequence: CASSLLSGQGGKNEQFF. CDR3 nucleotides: TGTGCCAGCAGTTTATTATCTGGACAGGGGGGAAAAAATGAGCAGTTCTTC.